Shown below are 13 T cell receptor beta chains from a single sample sequenced in a study of T cell responses to AZD1222 COVID-19 vaccine. The repertoire was sequenced with immunoSEQ multiplex PCR; TCRdb's copy has only in-frame clones and lacks some. The repertoire holds 65,000 to 85,000 clones, with 70% to 90% as singletons. The sequencing used peripheral blood, collected 28 days after the second AZD1222 dose. The source of these receptors is an adult who received the AZD1222 COVID-19 vaccine.

The rearrangement joins TRBV28 to TRBJ1-4; TRBD1 matches 7 bases. The CDR3 runs to 15 residues. Losses at the gene ends were 2 bases for V and 3 bases for J; bases not matched to a gene: 3. In germline, CDR1 is MDHEN, CDR2 SYDVKM. This CDR3 is CASSLDRAPNEKLFF. For the CDR3, the DNA is TGTGCCAGCAGTTTAGACAGGGCACCTAATGAAAAACTGTTTTTT.

This clone has just one count. The chain links TRBV12-3 or TRBV12-4 to TRBJ1-2; D gene unclear. The CDR3 is 13 residues long. V was pared by 10 bases and J by 0 bases, with 12 bases between. CDR3 amino acids: CATSSAPNYGYTF. CDR3 in DNA: TGTGCCACCTCCAGCGCCCCTAACTATGGCTACACCTTC.

The genes are TRBV5-1 and TRBJ1-2, with 8 bases that match TRBD1. V shed 5 bases and J 7 bases; nucleotides not matched to a gene: 10. The CDR3 is 14 residues long. CDR1 and CDR2 (germline): SGHRS, YFSETQ. The CDR3 nucleotides are TGCGCCAGCAGAGACGCGGACAGGGAGGGTGGCTACACCTTC. Amino acids: CASRDADREGGYTF.

The chain joins TRBV29-1 to TRBJ1-2; 7 positions agree with TRBD1. The germline V gene has CDR1 SQVTM and CDR2 ANQGSEA. The CDR3 is 11 amino acids. J was trimmed by 5 bases and V by 6 bases; bases with no gene match: 3. This CDR3 reads CSVRGHYGYTF. CDR3 sequence (DNA): TGCAGCGTGAGGGGGCATTATGGCTACACCTTC.

V is TRBV2 and J is TRBJ1-2; D gene unclear. The length of the CDR3 is 15 residues. The V and J ends lost 8 bases and 4 bases respectively, with 20 bases between them. Germline V gene sequence: CDR1 SNHLY, CDR2 FYNNEI. CDR3 amino acids: CASCITLDGVYGYTF. Here the CDR3 DNA reads TGTGCCAGCTGCATAACCCTCGACGGGGTCTATGGCTACACCTTC.

The chain uses TRBV10-3 and TRBJ1-1, with TRBD1 matching over 8 bases. In germline, CDR1 is ENHRY, CDR2 SYGVKD. V dropped 0 bases and J dropped 10; count of bases not matched to a gene: 7. The CDR3 extends over 14 amino acids. CDR3 nucleotide sequence: TGTGCCATCAGTGAGTCCCAGGGGGCTAGAGCAGCTTTCTTT. Encoded protein: CAISESQGARAAFF.

J is TRBJ2-7 and V is TRBV12-3 or TRBV12-4, with a possible D match to TRBD1 (5 bases). V lost 6 bases, J lost 2 bases, and 11 bases lay in between. CDR3 size: 13 residues. CDR3 region: CASRMTATYEQYF. Written as DNA, the CDR3 is TGTGCCAGCAGAATGACAGCGACCTACGAGCAGTACTTC.

The chain employs TRBV3-1 (or the pseudogene TRBV3-2) and TRBJ2-2; D is possibly TRBD1 or TRBD2 (5 bases each). Trimming cost V 0 bases and J 3 bases, with 8 bases left between them. The CDR3 has 15 amino acids. Per the germline V gene, CDR1 is LGHDT and CDR2 is YNNKEL (reference sequence). CDR3 region: CASSQEGRDTGELFF. In DNA form, the CDR3 reads TGTGCCAGCAGCCAAGAGGGACGCGACACCGGGGAGCTGTTTTTT.

The chain joins TRBV20-1 to TRBJ1-2; D possibly corresponds to TRBD1 (6 bases). V was clipped by 6 bases and J by 8 bases, with 13 bases between them. Germline V gene data show CDR1 as DFQATT and CDR2 as SNEGSKA (reference sequence). CDR3 length: 11 residues. For the CDR3, the DNA is TGCAGTGCCAATAGGGACATGGGCTACACCTTC. Translated, it gives CSANRDMGYTF.

This CDR3 reads CASSPDTGELAEKLFF. Here the CDR3 DNA reads TGTGCCAGCAGCCCCGATACAGGAGAACTAGCCGAAAAACTGTTTTTT. The chain uses TRBV9 and TRBJ1-4; TRBD1 might be the D (5 bases). V was shortened by 4 bases and J by 8 bases, with 21 bases between the two germline ends. The length of the CDR3 is 16 residues. CDR1 is SGDLS, CDR2 YYNGEE, per germline. The complete variable domain, with remaining parts taken from reference TRBV9 and TRBJ1-4, reads DSGVTQTPKHLITATGQRVTLRCSPRSGDLSVYWYQQSLDQGLQFLIQYYNGEERAKGNILERFSAQQFPDLHSELNLSSLELGDSALYFCASSPDTGELAEKLFFGSGTQLSVL.

The chain couples TRBV28 to TRBJ2-7; 7 bases fit TRBD1. The CDR3 runs 14 residues. Trimming cost V 5 bases and J 4 bases; bases outside gene matches: 8. The germline V gene encodes CDR1 MDHEN and CDR2 SYDVKM. This chain's CDR3 is CASSQPGTAYEQYF. In DNA form, the CDR3 reads TGTGCCAGCAGTCAGCCCGGGACAGCTTACGAGCAGTACTTC. Full variable domain (remainder filled in from reference TRBV28 and TRBJ2-7): DVKVTQSSRYLVKRTGEKVFLECVQDMDHENMFWYRQDPGLGLRLIYFSYDVKMKEKGDIPEGYSVSREKKERFSLILESASTNQTSMYLCASSQPGTAYEQYFGPGTRLTVT.

The CDR3 DNA reads TGTGCCAGCAGTTACTCGTCAGGACCAGGATCAACAGAGACCCAGTACTTC. Its protein is CASSYSSGPGSTETQYF. The rearrangement uses TRBV6-2 or TRBV6-3 and TRBJ2-5; the D is unclear. The germline gives CDR1 MNHEY, CDR2 SVGEGT. This CDR3 contains 17 residues. V gave up 0 bases and J gave up 4 bases, with 18 bases separating them.

This clone was recorded a few times. The gene calls are TRBV5-6 and TRBJ1-6; the D gene is possibly TRBD1 (5 bases). The CDR3 has 16 amino acids. V gave up 0 bases and J gave up 8 bases, with 15 bases separating them. Germline V gene data show CDR1 as SGHDT and CDR2 as YYEEEE. The CDR3 spells CASSLAPGFNDSPLHF. The CDR3 nucleotides read TGTGCCAGCAGCTTGGCCCCAGGGTTCAATGATTCACCCCTCCACTTT.